The following is a T cell receptor (beta chain) sequence with its context. This table comes from immunoSEQ multiplex PCR, and its TCRdb copy is limited to in-frame clones, with some not included. The sample includes 250,000 or so clones, 90% of them seen just once. The data derive from a study of blood T cell repertoires in COVID-19. The germline V gene has CDR1 SGHDT and CDR2 YYEEEE. V was shortened by 3 bases and J by 4 bases, with 11 bases between the two germline ends. CDR3 length: 13 amino acids. Participants were placed into cohorts based on the clinical history they reported. Sequenced: PBMCs or T cells enriched from blood (not recorded which). This TCR derives from a woman in her 30s with acute COVID-19. V usage is TRBV5-6 and J usage is TRBJ2-7, with D possibly being TRBD2 (5 bases). CDR3 region: CASSSGVGYEQYF. CDR3 nucleotide sequence: TGTGCCAGCAGCTCCGGGGTAGGTTACGAGCAGTACTTC.